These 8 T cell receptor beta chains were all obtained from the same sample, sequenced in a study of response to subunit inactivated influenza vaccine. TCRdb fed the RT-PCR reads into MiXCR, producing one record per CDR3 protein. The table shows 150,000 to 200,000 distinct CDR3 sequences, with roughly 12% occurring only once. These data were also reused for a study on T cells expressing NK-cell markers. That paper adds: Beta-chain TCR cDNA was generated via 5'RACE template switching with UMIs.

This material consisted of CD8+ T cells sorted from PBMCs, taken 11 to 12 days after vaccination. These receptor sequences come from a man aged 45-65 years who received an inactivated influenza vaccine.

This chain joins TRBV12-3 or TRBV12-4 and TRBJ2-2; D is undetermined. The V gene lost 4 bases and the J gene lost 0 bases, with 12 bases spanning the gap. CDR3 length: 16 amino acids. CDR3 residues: CASSWYSHPNTGELFF. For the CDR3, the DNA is TGTGCCAGCAGTTGGTACTCGCACCCGAACACCGGGGAGCTGTTTTTT.

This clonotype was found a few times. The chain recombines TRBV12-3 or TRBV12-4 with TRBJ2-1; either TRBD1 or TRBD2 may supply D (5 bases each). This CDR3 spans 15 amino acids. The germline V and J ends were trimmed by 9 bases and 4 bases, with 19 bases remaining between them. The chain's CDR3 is CASLTTGTPYNEQFF. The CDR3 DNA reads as TGTGCCAGTCTCACCACCGGGACCCCGTACAATGAGCAGTTCTTC.

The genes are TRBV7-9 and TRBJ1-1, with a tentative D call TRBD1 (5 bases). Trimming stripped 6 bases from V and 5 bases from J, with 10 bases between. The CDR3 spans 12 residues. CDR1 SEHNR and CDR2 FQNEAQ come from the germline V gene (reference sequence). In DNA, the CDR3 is TGTGCCAGCAGGTGGGGGGGAACTGAAGCTTTCTTT. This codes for CASRWGGTEAFF.

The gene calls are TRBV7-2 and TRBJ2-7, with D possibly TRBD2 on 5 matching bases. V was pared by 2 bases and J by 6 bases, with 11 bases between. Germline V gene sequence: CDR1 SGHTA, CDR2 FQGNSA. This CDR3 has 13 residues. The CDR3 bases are TGTGCCAGCAGCTTAATCGGAGCGGTCGAGCAGTACTTC. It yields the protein CASSLIGAVEQYF.

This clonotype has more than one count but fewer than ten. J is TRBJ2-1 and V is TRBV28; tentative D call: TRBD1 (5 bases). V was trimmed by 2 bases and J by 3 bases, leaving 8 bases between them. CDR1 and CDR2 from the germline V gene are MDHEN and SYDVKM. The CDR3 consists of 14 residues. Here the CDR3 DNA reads TGTGCCAGCAGTTTAACAGGCCTCTACAATGAGCAGTTCTTC. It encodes CASSLTGLYNEQFF.

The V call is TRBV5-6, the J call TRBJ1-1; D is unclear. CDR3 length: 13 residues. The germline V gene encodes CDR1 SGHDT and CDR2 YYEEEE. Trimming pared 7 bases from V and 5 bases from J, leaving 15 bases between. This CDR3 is CASLQTGGTEAFF. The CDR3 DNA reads TGTGCCAGCCTACAGACGGGAGGGACTGAAGCTTTCTTT.

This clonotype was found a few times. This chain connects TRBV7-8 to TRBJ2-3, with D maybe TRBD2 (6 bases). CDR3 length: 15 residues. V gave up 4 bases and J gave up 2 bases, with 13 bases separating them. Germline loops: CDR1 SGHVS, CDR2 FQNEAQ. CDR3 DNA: TGTGCCAGCAGCTCGGGACTCCGTTTCACAGATACGCAGTATTTT. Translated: CASSSGLRFTDTQYF.

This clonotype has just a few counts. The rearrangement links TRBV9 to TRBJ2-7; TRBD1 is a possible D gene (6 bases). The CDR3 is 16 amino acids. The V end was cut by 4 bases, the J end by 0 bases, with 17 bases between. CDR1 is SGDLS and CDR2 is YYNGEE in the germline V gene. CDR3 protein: CASSPWTAESSYEQYF. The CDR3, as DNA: TGTGCCAGCAGCCCTTGGACAGCGGAAAGCTCCTACGAGCAGTACTTC.